Below are 24 T cell receptor beta chains sequenced from a single sample in a study of T cell responses to AZD1222 COVID-19 vaccine. Clones were sequenced by immunoSEQ multiplex PCR, and TCRdb holds only the in-frame ones, with some missing. Of about 180,000 clones in the sample, approximately 94% were seen once. This sample comprised peripheral blood, obtained 28 days after the second AZD1222 dose. Source of these receptors: an adult who received the AZD1222 COVID-19 vaccine.

This rearrangement joins TRBV5-5 to TRBJ2-7, with TRBD1 matching 7 bases. Trimming cost V 4 bases and J 2 bases; bases outside gene matches: 3. Germline CDR1 SGHKS, CDR2 YYEKEE (reference sequence). There are 13 residues in the CDR3. The CDR3 DNA is TGTGCCAGCAGCAACAGGGGCCCCTACGAGCAGTACTTC. Translated: CASSNRGPYEQYF.

The rearrangement links TRBV7-8 to TRBJ1-4, with D uncertain. The CDR3 has 15 amino acids. V lost 4 bases to trimming and J lost 8 bases, with 17 bases between them. Per germline, CDR1 SGHVS and CDR2 FQNEAQ. CDR3 sequence: CASSSNGIPGEKLFF. The CDR3 coding sequence is TGTGCCAGCAGCTCAAACGGAATCCCTGGGGAAAAACTGTTTTTT.

This sequence joins TRBV29-1 and TRBJ1-1; 10 bases are shared with TRBD1. The length of the CDR3 is 13 residues. The ends lost 7 bases at V and 1 base at J; junction bases unmatched: 3. Germline CDR1 and CDR2: SQVTM and ANQGSEA. This CDR3 reads CSGRTGGNTEAFF. For the CDR3, the DNA is TGCAGCGGCCGGACAGGGGGGAACACTGAAGCTTTCTTT.

The CDR3 DNA reads TGTGCCAGCAGTTACAGGGACAGGGAGGAGCAGTACTTC. Protein sequence: CASSYRDREEQYF. The rearrangement links TRBV6-6 to TRBJ2-7, with 9 bases lining up with TRBD1. The CDR3 covers 13 residues. V gave up 2 bases and J gave up 7 bases; unmatched junction bases: 3. Germline CDR1 is MNHNY and CDR2 is SVGAGI (reference sequence).

This clone has more than one count but fewer than ten. This chain links TRBV5-4 with TRBJ2-2; 16 nucleotides line up with TRBD2. The CDR3 runs 19 residues. After removal of 4 bases from V and 5 bases from J, the junction contained 11 bases not matched to a gene. The germline gives CDR1 SGHNT, CDR2 YYREEE (reference sequence). CDR3 amino acids: CASSGTGTSGRARTGELFF. The CDR3 DNA is TGTGCCAGCAGCGGAACCGGGACTAGCGGGAGGGCCAGGACCGGGGAGCTGTTTTTT. Together with reference TRBV5-4 and TRBJ2-2, the CDR3 gives the full variable domain: ETGVTQSPTHLIKTRGQQVTLRCSSQSGHNTVSWYQQALGQGPQFIFQYYREEENGRGNFPPRFSGLQFPNYSSELNVNALELDDSALYLCASSGTGTSGRARTGELFFGEGSRLTVL.

The J gene is TRBJ2-1, the V gene TRBV6-5, with no clear D. CDR1 is MNHEY, CDR2 SVGAGI, per germline. The CDR3 runs to 15 residues. Deletions cut 6 bases from V and 0 bases from J, with 12 bases between. The DNA for the CDR3 is TGTGCCAGCAGCCCAAGGTCTTACTCCTACAATGAGCAGTTCTTC. This sequence encodes CASSPRSYSYNEQFF.

The chain employs TRBV21-1 and TRBJ1-5; TRBD1 is the table's D call, not checked against the DNA. TRBV21-1 is annotated as a pseudogene. The CDR3 has 19 residues. CDR3 DNA: TGTGCCAGCAGCAAAGGAGGACAGGGGACCGATTATAGCAATCAGCCCCAGCATTTT. Residues: CASSKGGQGTDYSNQPQHF.

V is TRBV7-9 and J is TRBJ2-2; 10 positions agree with TRBD1. V trimming: 4 bases; J trimming: 7 bases; junction bases outside the gene matches: 6. CDR1 SEHNR and CDR2 FQNEAQ come from the germline V gene (reference sequence). The CDR3 runs to 15 residues. The CDR3 nucleotides are TGTGCCAGCAGCTGGGGGACAGGGGTTGGCGGGGAGCTGTTTTTT. Protein sequence: CASSWGTGVGGELFF.

Written as DNA, the CDR3 is TGTGCCAGTAGCCATATGGGGGCCCTCTCCTACGAGCAGTACTTC. Translation: CASSHMGALSYEQYF. The chain joins TRBV19 to TRBJ2-7, with D possibly matching TRBD1 (6 bases). V was trimmed by 6 bases and J by 0 bases, leaving 15 bases between them. In germline, CDR1 is LNHDA, CDR2 SQIVND (reference sequence). The CDR3 length is 15 residues.

The gene calls are TRBV7-3 and TRBJ1-1, with a weak D call TRBD1 (5 bases). Between the trimmed V and J ends, which lost 0 bases and 7 bases, there was a span of 9 bases. This CDR3 comprises 13 residues. Per germline, CDR1 SGHTA and CDR2 FQGTGA. The CDR3 nucleotides are TGTGCCAGCAGCTTAACGACAGCCAATGAAGCTTTCTTT. This gives the protein CASSLTTANEAFF.

The chain uses TRBV29-1 and TRBJ2-1, with D unclear. V lost 3 bases to trimming and J lost 4 bases, with 4 bases between them. Germline CDR1 and CDR2: SQVTM and ANQGSEA. The CDR3 is 11 amino acids. CDR3 coding DNA: TGCAGCGTTGACCTATACAATGAGCAGTTCTTC. As protein: CSVDLYNEQFF.

This clone occurred a few times. V and J are TRBV7-9 and TRBJ2-2; TRBD2 aligns across 12 bases. Germline CDR1 SEHNR, CDR2 FQNEAQ (reference sequence). The CDR3 totals 17 residues. V shed 2 bases, J shed 4 bases, and the junction held 5 bases outside the gene matches. This CDR3 reads CASSLPRLAGATGELFF. CDR3 in DNA: TGTGCCAGCAGCTTACCCCGACTAGCGGGGGCCACCGGGGAGCTGTTTTTT.

The gene calls are TRBV4-3 and TRBJ2-7; D not certain. The germline V and J ends were trimmed by 0 bases and 5 bases, with 8 bases remaining between them. Germline assignment: CDR1 LGHNA and CDR2 YSLEER. CDR3 length equals 13 residues. CDR3 in amino acids: CASSQDESDEQYF. Written as DNA, the CDR3 is TGCGCCAGCAGCCAAGATGAGAGCGACGAGCAGTACTTC.

The chain is built from TRBV20-1 and TRBJ2-7; D is uncertain. CDR1 and CDR2 (germline): DFQATT, SNEGSKA (reference sequence). The CDR3 runs 13 residues. V was clipped by 3 bases and J by 3 bases, with 12 bases between them. CDR3 coding DNA: TGCAGTGCTAGTCAATTATCAGGCTACGAGCAGTACTTC. Translation: CSASQLSGYEQYF.

The gene calls are TRBV18 and TRBJ1-1; no clear D. Trimming took off 5 bases at V and 1 base at J, with 11 bases between the two ends. CDR3 length: 14 amino acids. The V gene's germline CDR1 is KGHSH and CDR2 LQKENI. The CDR3 DNA reads TGTGCCAGCTCATGGCGGGAGGGGAACACTGAAGCTTTCTTT. Protein: CASSWREGNTEAFF.

The chain employs TRBV30 and TRBJ2-6; no definite D call. Between the trimmed V and J ends, which lost 3 bases and 2 bases, there was a span of 5 bases. CDR1 is GTSNPN, CDR2 SVGIG, per germline (reference sequence). The CDR3 extends over 13 amino acids. The CDR3 DNA sequence: TGTGCCTGGAGGGGTCCTGGGGCCAACGTCCTGACTTTC. The encoded protein is CAWRGPGANVLTF.

V and J are TRBV6-2 or TRBV6-3 and TRBJ2-1; D is undetermined. The germline V gene has CDR1 MNHEY and CDR2 SVGEGT. Trimming cost V 3 bases and J 4 bases, with 4 bases left between them. The CDR3 consists of 12 residues. CDR3 in amino acids: CASSYGYNEQFF. The CDR3 DNA follows: TGTGCCAGCAGTTATGGGTACAATGAGCAGTTCTTC.

The chain links TRBV6-5 to TRBJ1-2; D is uncertain. This CDR3 has 13 amino acids. CDR1 MNHEY and CDR2 SVGAGI come from the germline V gene. V gave up 2 bases and J gave up 8 bases, with 12 bases separating them. CDR3 DNA: TGTGCCAGCAGTTACCTAGTTAGTGACGGCTACACCTTC. This codes for CASSYLVSDGYTF.

This rearrangement joins TRBV5-6 to TRBJ2-4, with unresolved D. Germline V lookup: CDR1 SGHDT, CDR2 YYEEEE. Deletions cut 0 bases from V and 14 bases from J, with 15 bases between. This CDR3 has 13 residues. For the CDR3, the DNA is TGTGCCAGCAGCTTGGACGAGTCAGCCCCCAAGTACTTC. Its translation is CASSLDESAPKYF.

The chain combines TRBV6-1 with TRBJ1-1; possible D gene TRBD1, 5 bases. Germline CDR1 is MNHNS and CDR2 is SASEGT. The CDR3 extends over 16 amino acids. Trimming pared 2 bases from V and 3 bases from J, leaving 16 bases between. The CDR3 DNA follows: TGTGCCAGCAGTGAAACCCCAAAAGTGGGGGACACTGAAGCTTTCTTT. Translating gives CASSETPKVGDTEAFF.

The V call is TRBV3-1 (or the pseudogene TRBV3-2), the J call TRBJ1-6, with unresolved D. Trimming cost V 7 bases and J 11 bases, with 27 bases left between them. The CDR3 consists of 17 residues. The germline V gene encodes CDR1 LGHDT and CDR2 YNNKEL (reference sequence). The CDR3 DNA is TGTGCCAGCACCAAGGAAGGCCGACCCTCTACCGCGGCACCCCTCCACTTT. It codes for CASTKEGRPSTAAPLHF.

V usage is TRBV19 and J usage is TRBJ1-1; D not certain. There are 16 residues in the CDR3. V lost 3 bases, J lost 0 bases, and 14 bases lay in between. Germline V gene data show CDR1 as LNHDA and CDR2 as SQIVND (reference sequence). CDR3 DNA sequence: TGTGCCAGTAGTATTTTCGCAGGAGATATGAACACTGAAGCTTTCTTT. Encoded protein: CASSIFAGDMNTEAFF.

As DNA, the CDR3 is TGTGCCAGCAGCCAAGACAGATTCTCCTACGAGCAGTACTTC. This codes for CASSQDRFSYEQYF. J is TRBJ2-7 and V is TRBV11-2, with D possibly TRBD1 on 5 matching bases. The germline V gene encodes CDR1 SGHAT and CDR2 FQNNGV. The CDR3 loop spans 14 amino acids. V dropped 5 bases and J dropped 0 bases, with 11 bases sitting between them.

The V call is TRBV5-4, the J call TRBJ1-6, with 8 bases identical to TRBD1. Per the germline V gene, CDR1 is SGHNT and CDR2 is YYREEE (reference sequence). The V segment lost 5 bases and the J segment 10 bases; nucleotides outside the gene matches: 5. This CDR3 is 13 amino acids long. The CDR3 nucleotides are TGTGCCAGCAGTTTCGACAGGGGATCACCCCTCCACTTT. Amino acids: CASSFDRGSPLHF.